This T cell receptor (beta chain) was retrieved from a study of cytomegalovirus exposure and HLA in healthy donors. Whole-study results and caveats: Researchers catalogued around 150 TCR beta chains as cytomegalovirus-associated. Later on, an analysis found that several of the most significant clusters appeared to be linked to common viral pathogens, which included parvovirus B19. From TCR beta sequences, most subjects' HLA-A and HLA-B alleles were reportedly predicted accurately.

On this clone itself: Its cognate antigen is unknown.

Germline-derived CDR1 and CDR2 are MNHEY and SMNVEV (reference sequence). CDR3 length: 15 residues. V gave up 6 bases and J gave up 6 bases; unmatched junction bases: 11. 13 Jbeta primers and 60 Vbeta primers were used for the PCR. Sequenced by immunoSEQ multiplex PCR; TCRdb stores in-frame clones only, minus some. The sample carries approximately 160,000 clones, approximately 80% recorded once. This clonotype was sampled from a woman aged 40-49 years in good health and CMV-seropositive. V gene TRBV27 combines with J gene TRBJ2-7, with 10 bases that match TRBD1. The sequencing input was PBMCs. DNA of the CDR3: TGTGCCAGCAGCCGGAGGACAGGGGGTCAGCGCGAGCAGTACTTC. Its protein is CASSRRTGGQREQYF.